These 3 T cell receptor beta chains originate from one sample sequenced in a study of T cells expressing NK-cell markers. With the 5' RACE reads reprocessed, TCRdb shows one record per CDR3 protein and no DNA. In all, the sample yields approximately 550,000 distinct CDR3 sequences. The sequencing sample was made of blood T cells: a sorted CD56 or NKG2C T cell subset, CD4+ or CD8+ T cells, or bulk PBMC T cells (not recorded which). All receptors derive from a man aged 18-30 years in good health.

The chain uses TRBV24-1 and TRBJ2-2; TCRdb proposes TRBD1, but this gene call is untestable without DNA. CDR1 KGHDR and CDR2 SFDVKD come from the germline V gene. The CDR3 runs 15 residues. CDR3 sequence: CATRGQGARSGELFF.

The CDR3 region is CASSLGLAGGSTDTQYF. The V and J genes are TRBV7-2 and TRBJ2-3; the D call of TRBD2 rests on TCRdb alone, since no DNA is present to check it. Germline assignment: CDR1 SGHTA and CDR2 FQGNSA. CDR3 length: 17 amino acids. The full variable domain, in which reference TRBV7-2 and TRBJ2-3 provide the parts outside the CDR3, is GAGVSQSPSNKVTEKGKDVELRCDPISGHTALYWYRQSLGQGLEFLIYFQGNSAPDKSGLPSDRFSAERTGGSVSTLTIQRTQQEDSAVYLCASSLGLAGGSTDTQYFGPGTRLTVL.

The chain links TRBV29-1 to TRBJ2-4. This CDR3 contains 13 residues. Germline CDR1 SQVTM, CDR2 ANQGSEA. The CDR3 loop reads CSVASRDKNIQYF. Variable domain in full (rest from reference TRBV29-1 and TRBJ2-4): SAVISQKPSRDICQRGTSLTIQCQVDSQVTMMFWYRQQPGQSLTLIATANQGSEATYESGFVIDKFPISRPNLTFSTLTVSNMSPEDSSIYLCSVASRDKNIQYFGAGTRLSVL.